This TCR beta chain was recovered during a study of blood T cells in healthy people across ages. Across the study: About one barcoded beta molecule was captured per two T cells (by template switching).

A J-beta primer mix and a sample-barcoded 5' primer were used in a second PCR of roughly 7 to 12 cycles. Carrying 12 random nucleotides, a template-switch adaptor labeled each individual cDNA molecule. TCRdb ran MiXCR on the 5' RACE reads and lists one entry per CDR3 protein. This sample has hundreds of thousands of distinct CDR3 sequences; approximately 21% occur once, and the top ten carry around 21%. From germline, CDR1 is MDHEN and CDR2 SYDVKM. CDR3 size: 16 residues. V shed 8 bases and J shed 5 bases, with 22 bases lying between them. In regard to this clonotype: Its cognate antigen is unknown.

Study outcomes and limitations: Observed TCR beta diversity showed a strong correlation with the percentage of naive T cells as measured by flow cytometry. There were more naive CD4+ cells and higher diversity in long-lived donors than in aged donors.

The material sequenced was blood. V gene TRBV28 combines with J gene TRBJ2-4, with D possibly TRBD2 on 7 matching bases. The TCR was taken from an older man in good health. CDR3 in DNA: TGTGCCAGCTTCAGGGGCCCAACGGGGGGCCAAAACATTCAGTACTTC. Protein sequence: CASFRGPTGGQNIQYF.